The clone carrying this T cell receptor (beta chain) was detected many times. The CDR3 regions of TCR beta were amplified from RNA transcripts. The TCR CDR3 was amplified in a first-round RT-PCR using the HTBI primer set. TCRdb itself ran the multiplex PCR reads through MiXCR, one entry per CDR3 protein. The sample carries roughly 300,000 distinct CDR3 sequences, 15% to 20% recorded once. The data belong to a study of T cells in Graves' hyperthyroidism and ophthalmopathy. Germline CDR1 is LNHDA and CDR2 is SQIVND (reference sequence). Trimming removed 4 bases from V and 6 bases from J; junction bases left unmatched: 9. This CDR3 has 15 amino acids.

Sequencing was done on a sample of blood. This clonotype was sampled from a woman aged 50 to 60 with Graves' hyperthyroidism. This chain uses TRBV19 with TRBJ1-1; 9 bases align to TRBD1. CDR3 in DNA: TGTGCCAGTAGTACCTCCGGGACAGGGAAGGCTGAAGCTTTCTTT. Translation gives CASSTSGTGKAEAFF.